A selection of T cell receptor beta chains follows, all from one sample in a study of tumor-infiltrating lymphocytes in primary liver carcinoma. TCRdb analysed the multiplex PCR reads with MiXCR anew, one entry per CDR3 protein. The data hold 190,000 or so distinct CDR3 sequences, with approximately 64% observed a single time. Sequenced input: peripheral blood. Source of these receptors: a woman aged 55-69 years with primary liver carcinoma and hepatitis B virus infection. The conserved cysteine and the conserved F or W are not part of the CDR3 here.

CDR3aa: ASSLDRSQYEQY
v_gene: TRBV28

CDR3aa: ANTIARVGYEQY
v_gene: TRBV11-2

CDR3aa: ASSYQVSRDTQY
v_gene: TRBV6-5

CDR3aa: ASSLGQGAGRSPLH
v_gene: TRBV5-4

CDR3aa: ASSQLPSGNSYEQY
v_gene: TRBV4-1

CDR3aa: ASSLQVGAYKQY
v_gene: TRBV13

CDR3aa: ASSFRGQDGCS
v_gene: TRBV11-2

CDR3aa: TSSIGDGDSPLH
v_gene: TRBV19

CDR3aa: ASSVLLGSGANVLT
v_gene: TRBV19

CDR3aa: ASRVLARDTGELF
v_gene: TRBV6-4

CDR3aa: ASSFDPIYNEQF
v_gene: TRBV5-1

CDR3aa: ASSLGTEETQY
v_gene: TRBV13

CDR3aa: ASNFTGRSGARH
v_gene: TRBV12-3/TRBV12-4

CDR3aa: ASSEATGHNSPLH
v_gene: TRBV11-1

CDR3aa: SVGATGHEQY
v_gene: TRBV29-1

CDR3aa: ASSQGGFSAGNTIY
v_gene: TRBV14

CDR3aa: ASSLVAGVGNEQF
v_gene: TRBV5-1

CDR3aa: ASTYGSGGTDTHY
v_gene: TRBV6-1

CDR3aa: ASSSGQGAYGAF
v_gene: TRBV11-2

CDR3aa: ASSPRGNRSYNEQF
v_gene: TRBV4-1

CDR3aa: TSSLASRVPYEQY
v_gene: TRBV11-2

CDR3aa: ASSPYQGPYEQY
v_gene: TRBV7-8

CDR3aa: ASSHLSLGGYT
v_gene: TRBV4-1

CDR3aa: ASSYLASTNVKLF
v_gene: TRBV6-5

CDR3aa: ASIRGNTEAF
v_gene: TRBV12-3/TRBV12-4

CDR3aa: ASSQGSGRAYEQY
v_gene: TRBV4-1

CDR3aa: ASSYSSTSSYNEQF
v_gene: TRBV6-5

CDR3aa: ASSDGSGGGYEQY
v_gene: TRBV6-1

CDR3aa: ASSPIAGATGELF
v_gene: TRBV18

CDR3aa: ASSPGKIVDGQF
v_gene: TRBV18

CDR3aa: ASRPFGGDTGELF
v_gene: TRBV2

CDR3aa: SASSEYRTGERGQY
v_gene: TRBV20-1

CDR3aa: AIRDRVAAGANVLT
v_gene: TRBV10-3